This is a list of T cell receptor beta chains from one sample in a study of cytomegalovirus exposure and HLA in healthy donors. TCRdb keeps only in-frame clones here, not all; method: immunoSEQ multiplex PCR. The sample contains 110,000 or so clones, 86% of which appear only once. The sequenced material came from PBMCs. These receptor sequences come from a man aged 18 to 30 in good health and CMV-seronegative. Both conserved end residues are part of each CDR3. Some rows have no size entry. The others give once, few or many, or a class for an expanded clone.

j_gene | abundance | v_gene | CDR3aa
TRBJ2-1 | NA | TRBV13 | CASSPRFMDEQFF
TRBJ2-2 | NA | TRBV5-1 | CASSTSGRRRTGELFF
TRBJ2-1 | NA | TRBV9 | CASSVRTSGNNEQFF
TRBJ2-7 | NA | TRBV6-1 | CASSKTGTGAYEQYF
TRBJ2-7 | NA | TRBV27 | CASSLSSGGLLEQYF
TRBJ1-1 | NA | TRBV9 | CASSTTGGRRNTEAFF
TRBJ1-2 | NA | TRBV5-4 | CASSLDSNYGYTF
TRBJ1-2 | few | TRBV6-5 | CASSFTGGVGYGYTF
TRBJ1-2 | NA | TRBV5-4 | CASSSLGQNYGYTF
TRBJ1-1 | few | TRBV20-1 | CSAPRGIEAFF
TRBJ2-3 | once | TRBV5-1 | CASSPGTGYTDTQYF
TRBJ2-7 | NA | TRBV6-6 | CASSYPRGHEQYF
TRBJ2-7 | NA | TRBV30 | CAWSVGSGLSYEQYF
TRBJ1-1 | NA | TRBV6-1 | CASSEDGGTEAFF
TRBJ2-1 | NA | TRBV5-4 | CASSLRRERDNEQFF
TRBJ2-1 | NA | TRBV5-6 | CASSLPRGAYNEQFF
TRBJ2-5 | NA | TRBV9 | CASSVRGETQYF
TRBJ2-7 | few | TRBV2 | CASMGRSGEQYF
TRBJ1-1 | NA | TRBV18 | CASSPQVQGAEAFF
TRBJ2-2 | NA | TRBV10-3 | CAISEPGLAGNTGELFF
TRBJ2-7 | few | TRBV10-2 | CASSERTSGPSYEQYF
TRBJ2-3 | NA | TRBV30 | CAWSGGHSTDTQYF